The 10 T cell receptor beta chains below all came from one sample that was sequenced in a study of blood T cell repertoires in COVID-19. This table comes from immunoSEQ multiplex PCR, and its TCRdb copy is limited to in-frame clones, with some not included. The sample holds approximately 150,000 clones, over 75% seen once. The source material was peripheral blood. These receptors originate from a man in his sixties with active or convalescent COVID-19.

This chain joins TRBV29-1 and TRBJ2-5, with D possibly matching TRBD2 (5 bases). CDR1 and CDR2 (germline): SQVTM, ANQGSEA. The CDR3 covers 12 residues. Trimming took 5 bases from V and 1 from J, leaving 8 bases between them. The CDR3 DNA follows: TGCAGCGTTTCGAGCGGCCAAGAGACCCAGTACTTC. Protein sequence: CSVSSGQETQYF.

The V gene is TRBV29-1, the J gene TRBJ1-2; 9 bases agree with TRBD1. Germline CDR1 reads SQVTM; CDR2 reads ANQGSEA. The junction had 6 bases not matched to a gene; V was cut back by 6 bases and J by 4 bases. CDR3 length: 13 residues. CDR3 residues: CSVWDRVGYGYTF. In DNA form, the CDR3 reads TGCAGCGTGTGGGACAGGGTTGGCTATGGCTACACCTTC.

The V call is TRBV14, the J call TRBJ2-3, with D possibly TRBD2 on 5 matching bases. V was trimmed by 1 base and J by 0 bases, leaving 8 bases between them. Germline-derived CDR1 and CDR2 are SGHDN and FVKESK. The CDR3 loop spans 15 amino acids. CDR3 in DNA: TGTGCCAGCAGCCAAGGGACTCCTAGCACAGATACGCAGTATTTT. This translates into CASSQGTPSTDTQYF.

The chain joins TRBV11-2 to TRBJ2-1; 12 nucleotides line up with TRBD2. Trimming cost V 3 bases and J 7 bases; bases outside gene matches: 4. Germline loops: CDR1 SGHAT, CDR2 FQNNGV. The CDR3 has 15 amino acids. The CDR3 DNA is TGTGCCAGCAGCTTTGGACTAGCGGGACTGAATGAGCAGTTCTTC. It is translated as CASSFGLAGLNEQFF. The full variable domain, completed using reference TRBV11-2 and TRBJ2-1, is EAGVAQSPRYKIIEKRQSVAFWCNPISGHATLYWYQQILGQGPKLLIQFQNNGVVDDSQLPKDRFSAERLKGVDSTLKIQPAKLEDSAVYLCASSFGLAGLNEQFFGPGTRLTVL.

The chain is built from TRBV19 and TRBJ2-7; TRBD2 is a possible D gene (7 bases). The length of the CDR3 is 15 residues. Per germline, CDR1 LNHDA and CDR2 SQIVND (reference sequence). V was cut by 5 bases and J by 3 bases, with 17 bases left in between. Written as DNA, the CDR3 is TGTGCCAGTAGTCTTCTAGGGGGGGTGATCTACGAGCAGTACTTC. Protein product: CASSLLGGVIYEQYF.

Here the CDR3 reads CSVGPRLAVSYNEQFF. The CDR3 bases are TGCAGCGTTGGACCTAGACTAGCGGTCTCCTACAATGAGCAGTTCTTC. The genes are TRBV29-1 and TRBJ2-1; 9 bases line up with TRBD2. Unmatched junction bases numbered 7, after V lost 4 bases and J lost 0 bases. Per the germline V gene, CDR1 is SQVTM and CDR2 is ANQGSEA. The CDR3 has 16 residues.

This clone was seen just once. The genes are TRBV7-8 and TRBJ1-2; D is perhaps TRBD1 (6 bases). This CDR3 spans 14 amino acids. CDR1 and CDR2 from the germline V gene are SGHVS and FQNEAQ. V lost 5 bases and J lost 8, with 18 bases in between. CDR3 sequence reads: CASSTRDTGRGYTF. CDR3 sequence (DNA): TGTGCCAGCAGCACCCGGGACACCGGACGGGGCTACACCTTC.

This clone has only one observation. The chain recombines TRBV11-2 with TRBJ2-7; 12 bases are shared with TRBD1. The CDR3 has 14 residues. The V gene's germline CDR1 is SGHAT and CDR2 FQNNGV. V was clipped by 3 bases and J by 7 bases; unmatched bases: 4. CDR3 nucleotides: TGTGCCAGCAGCTTGGGACAGGGGGCTCGGGAGCAGTACTTC. This gives the protein CASSLGQGAREQYF.

The genes are TRBV19 and TRBJ1-5; D might be TRBD1 (5 bases). Germline-derived CDR1 and CDR2 are LNHDA and SQIVND (reference sequence). This CDR3 is 12 amino acids long. V lost 5 bases and J lost 9, with 11 bases in between. The CDR3: CASSPLQGPQHF. Written as DNA, the CDR3 is TGTGCCAGTAGTCCCCTGCAGGGGCCCCAGCATTTT. The full variable domain, completed using reference TRBV19 and TRBJ1-5, is DGGITQSPKYLFRKEGQNVTLSCEQNLNHDAMYWYRQDPGQGLRLIYYSQIVNDFQKGDIAEGYSVSREKKESFPLTVTSAQKNPTAFYLCASSPLQGPQHFGDGTRLSIL.

The genes are TRBV9 and TRBJ2-7; 12 bases are shared with TRBD1. After removal of 4 bases from V and 6 bases from J, the junction contained 17 bases not matched to a gene. Germline-derived CDR1 and CDR2 are SGDLS and YYNGEE. CDR3 size: 18 residues. CDR3 sequence reads: CASSPPGQGARPSGEQYF. CDR3 nucleotides: TGTGCCAGCAGCCCCCCGGGACAGGGGGCTAGACCGTCAGGCGAGCAGTACTTC.